This is a list of T cell receptor beta chains from one sample in a study of PD-L1 blockade in urothelial cancer. Here immunoSEQ multiplex PCR was the method, and the copy in TCRdb shows in-frame clones only, minus some. This table holds 95,000 to 150,000 clones, 86% found once. The source material was PBMCs, sampled around atezolizumab (anti-PD-L1) treatment. The receptors were sampled from a man aged 45-60 years with urothelial cancer. The CDR3 runs from the conserved cysteine through the conserved F or W. A D gene is named only where the DNA matches it firmly. Clone size is stated in some rows and not others, as once, few, many or a class when expanded.

J gene | clone size | V gene | D gene | CDR3 DNA | CDR3 protein
TRBJ1-1 | - | TRBV28 | - | TGTGCCAGCAGTTTTGGCGGGGTGGCTTTCTTT | CASSFGGVAFF
TRBJ1-2 | - | TRBV14 | TRBD1 | TGTGCCAGCAGCCACCGTCTAACAGGGGGCGGGGGCTACACCTTC | CASSHRLTGGGGYTF
TRBJ2-6 | - | TRBV7-8 | TRBD1 | TGTGCCAGCAGCCCATACGGACAGGGGACTTGGGGGGCCAACGTCCTGACTTTC | CASSPYGQGTWGANVLTF
TRBJ2-3 | - | TRBV5-1 | - | TGCGCCAGCAGCTTGGGTTCGTACACAGATACGCAGTATTTT | CASSLGSYTDTQYF
TRBJ2-3 | - | TRBV18 | TRBD1 | TGTGCCAGCTCACCGTACGGACAGGGCCTAAGCACAGATACGCAGTATTTT | CASSPYGQGLSTDTQYF
TRBJ1-4 | - | TRBV28 | - | TGTGCCAGCAGTACCTATACAACTAATGAAAAACTGTTTTTT | CASSTYTTNEKLFF
TRBJ2-5 | - | TRBV7-2 | TRBD2 | TGTGCCAGCAGCTTGAGCGGGAGAGGGGAGACCCAGTACTTC | CASSLSGRGETQYF
TRBJ2-7 | once | TRBV14 | - | TGTGCCAGCAGCCAAGATCTGGCGAGAGCGTCCTACGAGCAGTACTTC | CASSQDLARASYEQYF
TRBJ2-3 | - | TRBV5-6 | - | TGTGCCAGCAGCTTAGGATGGACATACCTCAGAGGTACGCAGTATTTT | CASSLGWTYLRGTQYF
TRBJ1-3 | - | TRBV5-1 | - | TGCGCCAGCAGCCTCACCGTACGGAGCTCTGGAAACACCATATATTTT | CASSLTVRSSGNTIYF
TRBJ2-7 | - | TRBV19 | TRBD2 | TGTGCCTCCAAACTAGCGGGAGCCTACGAGCAGTACTTC | CASKLAGAYEQYF
TRBJ1-4 | - | TRBV6-6 | TRBD1 | TGTGCCAGCAGGGTTTGGGACAGGGGTGAAAAACTGTTTTTT | CASRVWDRGEKLFF
TRBJ1-2 | - | TRBV7-9 | TRBD1 | TGTGCCAGCAGCCCCTTAGGGGTGGGGACAGGGGGCTATGGCTACACCTTC | CASSPLGVGTGGYGYTF
TRBJ2-1 | - | TRBV4-1 | - | TGCGCCAGCAGCCAAGTCGGGAGATCCTACAATGAGCAGTTCTTC | CASSQVGRSYNEQFF
TRBJ2-6 | once | TRBV19 | - | TGTGCCAGTATGGCAGGGATCTCTGGGGCCAACGTCCTGACTTTC | CASMAGISGANVLTF
TRBJ1-2 | - | TRBV2 | TRBD1 | TGTGCCAGCAGTCGACAGGGGGACTATGGCTACACCTTC | CASSRQGDYGYTF
TRBJ1-2 | - | TRBV6-5 | - | TGTGCCAGCAGTGGAGACAGAAACGCTAACTATGGCTACACCTTC | CASSGDRNANYGYTF
TRBJ2-7 | - | TRBV5-4 | TRBD2 | TGTGCCAGCAGACCTAGGACTAGCGGGATGAACGAGCAGTACTTC | CASRPRTSGMNEQYF
TRBJ1-1 | few | TRBV7-2 | - | TGTGCCAGCAGTCGAGACGCCGGCAGGACTGAAGCTTTCTTT | CASSRDAGRTEAFF
TRBJ2-1 | once | TRBV10-3 | - | TGTGCCATCAGTGAGTCAGTAGGACAGATCTACAATGAGCAGTTCTTC | CAISESVGQIYNEQFF
TRBJ1-4 | - | TRBV7-9 | - | TGTGCCAGCAGCTTACGAGGTGCGGTTGAAAAACTGTTTTTT | CASSLRGAVEKLFF
TRBJ2-7 | - | TRBV6-6 | TRBD2 | TGTGCCAGCAGCCCGGGGACTAGCGGGTTCTACGAGCAGTACTTC | CASSPGTSGFYEQYF
TRBJ2-2 | - | TRBV5-1 | - | TGCGCCAGCAACCCCCAGGCCCAGGGAACCGGGGAGCTGTTTTTT | CASNPQAQGTGELFF
TRBJ2-2 | - | TRBV7-2 | - | TGTGCCAGCAGCCCGCGTGGGGCCCCCGGGGAGCTGTTTTTT | CASSPRGAPGELFF
TRBJ2-3 | - | TRBV5-6 | TRBD2 | TGTGCCAGCAGCTCGGCCGCGGGAGTAGATACGCAGTATTTT | CASSSAAGVDTQYF
TRBJ2-5 | once | TRBV15 | - | TGTGCCACCAGCAGAGTGAAGCCCCGCGAGACCCAGTACTTC | CATSRVKPRETQYF
TRBJ1-1 | few | TRBV10-2 | TRBD1 | TGCGCCAGCAGTCAGGGGGGCGAAGCTTTCTTT | CASSQGGEAFF
TRBJ2-1 | - | TRBV4-2 | - | TGTGCCAGCAGCCGAGGACTTGGAAATGAGCAGTTCTTC | CASSRGLGNEQFF
TRBJ2-1 | - | TRBV2 | - | TGTGCCATCACAGAGTACAATGAGCAGTTCTTC | CAITEYNEQFF
TRBJ1-2 | - | TRBV9 | TRBD1 | TGTGCCAGCAGCGTACAGGGGGCGCCTGGCTACACCTTC | CASSVQGAPGYTF
TRBJ2-7 | - | TRBV10-3 | - | TGTGCCATCAAGGGGTGGGAAGCAAGCTACGAGCAGTACTTC | CAIKGWEASYEQYF